One and the same sample provided the 24 T cell receptor beta chains below, sequenced in a study of shared clonotypes between healthy human individuals. The data were produced by immunoSEQ multiplex PCR, yet TCRdb's version contains in-frame clones alone and is incomplete. This repertoire shows fewer than 3 million clones, about nine tenths found once; its top ten account for 0.37%. Sequences were obtained from naive CD4+ T cells from PBMCs. The subset was: CD45RA+ positively selected. The receptor source for this set is a man aged 18 to 29 in good health. Some clones in this sample may be carry-over from other donors' samples.

V is TRBV28 and J is TRBJ2-2; 7 bases match TRBD1. The junction had 10 bases not matched to a gene; V was cut back by 6 bases and J by 3 bases. Germline V gene sequence: CDR1 MDHEN, CDR2 SYDVKM. This CDR3 region has 16 residues. The CDR3, as DNA: TGTGCCAGCAGCTCTCAGGGGGTTCCATACACCGGGGAGCTGTTTTTT. Protein sequence: CASSSQGVPYTGELFF.

The chain links TRBV28 to TRBJ1-2; 9 bases align to TRBD1. Germline CDR1 MDHEN, CDR2 SYDVKM. This CDR3 comprises 17 residues. Unmatched junction bases numbered 13, after V lost 5 bases and J lost 3 bases. CDR3 nucleotides: TGTGCCAGCAGTGGACCTACAGGGGGCCCATCTTACTATGGCTACACCTTC. Its protein is CASSGPTGGPSYYGYTF.

The rearrangement links TRBV5-1 to TRBJ2-7; no reliable D call. The CDR3 spans 14 residues. From germline, CDR1 is SGHRS and CDR2 YFSETQ. With 0 bases removed from V and 5 bases from J, the gap between germline ends came to 12 bases. The CDR3 sequence: CASSLDTRADEQYF. CDR3 DNA sequence: TGCGCCAGCAGCTTGGACACCCGTGCCGACGAGCAGTACTTC.

A few counts support this clone. The chain uses TRBV30 and TRBJ2-1; D possibly corresponds to TRBD1 (6 bases). Trimming stripped 4 bases from V and 3 bases from J, with 10 bases between. The germline gives CDR1 GTSNPN, CDR2 SVGIG (reference sequence). This CDR3 is built from 13 residues. CDR3 residues: CAWNRDIYNEQFF. Here the CDR3 DNA reads TGTGCCTGGAACCGGGACATCTACAATGAGCAGTTCTTC.

Concerning this clone itself: Other DNA sequences in the sample encode the same CDR3. This chain uses TRBV7-3 with TRBJ2-1; no definite D call. Germline CDR1 is SGHTA and CDR2 is FQGTGA. V lost 5 bases and J lost 0, with 11 bases in between. The CDR3 has 15 residues. The CDR3 loop reads CASSPSRSSYNEQFF. The CDR3 nucleotides read TGTGCCAGCAGCCCTTCTAGGAGCTCCTACAATGAGCAGTTCTTC.

The rearrangement joins TRBV6-6 to TRBJ2-3; weak D call: TRBD2 (6 bases). Looked up from germline, CDR1 is MNHNY and CDR2 is SVGAGI (reference sequence). The CDR3 is 13 amino acids. Trimming removed 6 bases from V and 2 bases from J, with 9 bases in between. CDR3 protein: CASRGLNTDTQYF. CDR3 in DNA: TGTGCCAGCAGGGGACTTAACACAGATACGCAGTATTTT.

The rearrangement joins TRBV7-6 to TRBJ2-3, with D perhaps matching TRBD1 (6 bases). Between the trimmed V and J ends, which lost 4 bases and 0 bases, there was a span of 11 bases. The germline gives CDR1 SGHVS, CDR2 FNYEAQ. This CDR3 is built from 15 residues. The CDR3 protein is CASSSLTGSTDTQYF. The CDR3 DNA is TGTGCCAGCAGCTCCTTAACAGGGAGCACAGATACGCAGTATTTT.

Here the CDR3 reads CASSPGQGVFAGANVLTF. The CDR3 nucleotides read TGTGCCAGCAGTCCGGGACAGGGGGTGTTTGCTGGGGCCAACGTCCTGACTTTC. The rearrangement links TRBV7-2 to TRBJ2-6, with 11 bases identical to TRBD1. The CDR3 length is 18 residues. CDR1 and CDR2 from the germline V gene are SGHTA and FQGNSA. V trimming: 6 bases; J trimming: 2 bases; junction bases outside the gene matches: 9.

The gene calls are TRBV19 and TRBJ2-1, with 9 bases aligning to TRBD2. Germline V CDR1 and CDR2: LNHDA, SQIVND (reference sequence). The CDR3 loop spans 15 amino acids. V lost 3 bases to trimming and J lost 5 bases; unmatched junction nucleotides: 5. CDR3 protein: CASSMTSGGNNEQFF. The CDR3 nucleotides read TGTGCCAGTAGTATGACTAGCGGAGGGAACAATGAGCAGTTCTTC.

The CDR3 spells CASSQGPQVYGYTF. Written as DNA, the CDR3 is TGCGCCAGCAGCCAAGGTCCCCAAGTCTATGGCTACACCTTC. The chain uses TRBV4-1 and TRBJ1-2; D is undetermined. CDR1 and CDR2 from the germline V gene are MGHRA and YSYEKL. This CDR3 is built from 14 residues. Trimming removed 1 base from V and 4 bases from J, with 10 bases in between.

With regard to this clone: At the DNA level, this CDR3 is encoded by other sequences in the same sample as well. CDR3 region: CASSLQDLNTEAFF. For the CDR3, the DNA is TGCGCCAGCAGCTTGCAGGATCTGAACACTGAAGCTTTCTTT. This rearrangement joins TRBV5-1 to TRBJ1-1; D gene ambiguous. Germline loops: CDR1 SGHRS, CDR2 YFSETQ. Between the trimmed V and J ends, which lost 1 base and 0 bases, there was a span of 7 bases. The CDR3 is 14 residues long.

This sequence joins TRBV2 and TRBJ2-1; 7 bases are a match to TRBD2. CDR3 length: 15 amino acids. Germline V gene data show CDR1 as SNHLY and CDR2 as FYNNEI. CDR3 DNA: TGTGCAGGAGGGCTAAGGACTAGGGGTAAGAATGAGCAGTTCTTC. It encodes CAGGLRTRGKNEQFF.

The genes are TRBV10-2 and TRBJ2-5, with TRBD2 matching 15 bases. The germline V gene encodes CDR1 WSHSY and CDR2 SAAADI. CDR3 size: 16 residues. Losses at the gene ends were 6 bases for V and 5 bases for J; bases not matched to a gene: 7. The CDR3 sequence: CASRSGTSGRWETQYF. DNA for the CDR3: TGCGCCAGCAGATCCGGGACTAGCGGGAGGTGGGAGACCCAGTACTTC.

Remarks on this clone: The junction departs from germline at one end; a sequencing error may be responsible. The chain has TRBV7-9 and TRBJ2-5, with D possibly matching TRBD1 (5 bases). The CDR3 is made up of 16 amino acids. Germline CDR1 and CDR2: SEHNR and FQNEAQ (reference sequence). CDR3: CASSLGDWGPAETQYF. The CDR3 DNA reads TGTGCCAGCAGTTTAGGGGATTGGGGCCCGGCGGAGACCCAGTACTTC.

This chain connects TRBV29-1 to TRBJ2-4, with TRBD1 as a possible D gene (5 bases). Between the trimmed V and J ends, which lost 6 bases and 0 bases, there was a span of 12 bases. This CDR3 region has 14 residues. The germline CDR1 and CDR2 sequences are SQVTM and ANQGSEA. This chain's CDR3 is CSVAGQVAKNIQYF. In nucleotides, the CDR3 is TGCAGCGTGGCCGGACAAGTAGCCAAAAACATTCAGTACTTC.

The chain is built from TRBV5-1 and TRBJ1-2; D unresolved. The CDR3 has 13 residues. CDR1 SGHRS and CDR2 YFSETQ come from the germline V gene. Trimming took 4 bases from V and 6 from J, leaving 13 bases between them. In DNA, the CDR3 is TGCGCCAGCAGCCCGGGCGGGGTAAATGGCTACACCTTC. The encoded protein is CASSPGGVNGYTF.

This clone came up once. This sample includes further DNA sequences coding for the same CDR3. The V gene is TRBV29-1, the J gene TRBJ2-3, with D uncertain. The CDR3 has 13 amino acids. Trimming took off 1 base at V and 0 bases at J, with 5 bases between the two ends. The germline V gene has CDR1 SQVTM and CDR2 ANQGSEA. The CDR3 DNA reads as TGCAGCGTTGAAGGTGTAAGCACAGATACGCAGTATTTT. It yields the protein CSVEGVSTDTQYF.

This chain connects TRBV15 to TRBJ1-5; 8 nucleotides align to TRBD1. CDR1 LNHNV and CDR2 YYDKDF come from the germline V gene (reference sequence). The CDR3 has 15 amino acids. V lost 1 base, J lost 6 bases, and 5 bases stayed unmatched. CDR3 sequence reads: CATSRGHRGSQPQHF. CDR3 nucleotide sequence: TGTGCCACCAGCAGAGGACACAGGGGGAGTCAGCCCCAGCATTTT.

This clone was recorded only once. The CDR3 region is CASSPNRGPNIQYF. CDR3 nucleotides: TGTGCCAGCTCACCTAACAGGGGGCCGAACATTCAGTACTTC. J is TRBJ2-4 and V is TRBV18; 9 nucleotides line up with TRBD1. The germline gives CDR1 KGHSH, CDR2 LQKENI. V lost 3 bases to trimming and J lost 7 bases; unmatched junction nucleotides: 4. CDR3 length: 14 residues.

This chain joins TRBV7-9 and TRBJ2-5, with 8 bases that match TRBD1. Germline CDR1 reads SEHNR; CDR2 reads FQNEAQ (reference sequence). The J segment lost 0 bases and the V segment lost 3 bases, leaving 3 bases of the junction unmatched. This CDR3 has 15 amino acids. CDR3 DNA sequence: TGTGCCAGCAGCTTGCGGACAGGGTACCAAGAGACCCAGTACTTC. This sequence encodes CASSLRTGYQETQYF.

The chain joins TRBV27 to TRBJ2-1; D not resolved. V lost 1 base and J lost 7, with 20 bases in between. The CDR3 length is 17 residues. The germline V gene has CDR1 MNHEY and CDR2 SMNVEV (reference sequence). The CDR3 here is CASSLFSWPESLNEQFF. Here the CDR3 DNA reads TGTGCCAGCAGTTTATTTTCTTGGCCGGAATCTCTTAATGAGCAGTTCTTC.

The J gene is TRBJ1-1, the V gene TRBV19; D may be TRBD1 (5 bases). The V gene's germline CDR1 is LNHDA and CDR2 SQIVND (reference sequence). Deletions cut 7 bases from V and 1 base from J, with 13 bases between. This CDR3 is 14 amino acids long. The CDR3 DNA reads TGTGCCAGTACGGTCACAGGCGAGAACACTGAAGCTTTCTTT. Translation: CASTVTGENTEAFF. The full variable domain, with the rest looked up from reference TRBV19 and TRBJ1-1, is DGGITQSPKYLFRKEGQNVTLSCEQNLNHDAMYWYRQDPGQGLRLIYYSQIVNDFQKGDIAEGYSVSREKKESFPLTVTSAQKNPTAFYLCASTVTGENTEAFFGQGTRLTVV.

The gene calls are TRBV29-1 and TRBJ1-3; 8 positions agree with TRBD1. The germline V gene encodes CDR1 SQVTM and CDR2 ANQGSEA. J was trimmed by 5 bases and V by 0 bases; bases with no gene match: 3. The CDR3 loop spans 14 amino acids. CDR3 amino acids: CSVEERTGRNTIYF. In DNA, the CDR3 is TGCAGCGTTGAAGAAAGGACAGGGAGAAACACCATATATTTT.

This clone has only a few counts. This chain connects TRBV11-3 to TRBJ2-2; no clear D. This CDR3 is 13 amino acids long. Deletions cut 3 bases from V and 4 bases from J, with 6 bases between. Germline CDR1 SGHNT, CDR2 YENEEA. The CDR3 bases are TGTGCCAGCAGCTTTACAGCCACCGGGGAGCTGTTTTTT. Translating gives CASSFTATGELFF.